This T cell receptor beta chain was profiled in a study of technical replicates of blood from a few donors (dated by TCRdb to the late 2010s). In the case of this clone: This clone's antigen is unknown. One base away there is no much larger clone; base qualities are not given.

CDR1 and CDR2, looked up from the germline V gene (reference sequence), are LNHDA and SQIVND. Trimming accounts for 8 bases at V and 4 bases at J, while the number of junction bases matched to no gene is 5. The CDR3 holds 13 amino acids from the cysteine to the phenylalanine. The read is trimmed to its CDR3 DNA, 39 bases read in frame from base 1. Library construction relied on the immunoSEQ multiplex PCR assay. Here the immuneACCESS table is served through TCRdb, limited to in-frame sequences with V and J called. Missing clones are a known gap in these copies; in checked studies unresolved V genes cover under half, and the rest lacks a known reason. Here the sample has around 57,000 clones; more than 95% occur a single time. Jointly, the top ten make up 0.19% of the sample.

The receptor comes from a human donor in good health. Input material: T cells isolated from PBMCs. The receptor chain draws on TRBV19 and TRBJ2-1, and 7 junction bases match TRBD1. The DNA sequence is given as TGTGCCAGTGAGGGGGCGCGGTACAATGAGCAGTTCTTC. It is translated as CASEGARYNEQFF.